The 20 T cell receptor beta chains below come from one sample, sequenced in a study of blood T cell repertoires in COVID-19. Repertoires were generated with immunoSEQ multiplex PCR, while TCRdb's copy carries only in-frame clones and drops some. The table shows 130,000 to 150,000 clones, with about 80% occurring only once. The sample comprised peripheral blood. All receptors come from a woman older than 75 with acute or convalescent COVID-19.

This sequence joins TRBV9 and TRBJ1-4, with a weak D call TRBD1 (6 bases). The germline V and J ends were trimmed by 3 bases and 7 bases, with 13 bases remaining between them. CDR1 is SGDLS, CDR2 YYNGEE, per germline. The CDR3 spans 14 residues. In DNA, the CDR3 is TGTGCCAGCAGCGAGGGGGGCGGGAGTGAAAAACTGTTTTTT. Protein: CASSEGGGSEKLFF.

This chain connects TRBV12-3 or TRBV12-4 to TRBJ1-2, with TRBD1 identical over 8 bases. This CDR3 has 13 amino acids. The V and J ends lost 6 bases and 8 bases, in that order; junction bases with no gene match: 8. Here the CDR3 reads CASSPTGGGGYTF. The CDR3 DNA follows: TGTGCCAGCAGCCCTACAGGGGGAGGGGGCTACACCTTC.

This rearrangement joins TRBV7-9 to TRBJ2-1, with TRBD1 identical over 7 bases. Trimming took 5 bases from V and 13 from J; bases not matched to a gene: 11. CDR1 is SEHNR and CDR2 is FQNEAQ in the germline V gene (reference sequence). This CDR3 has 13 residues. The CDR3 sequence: CASSPWDRTVQFF. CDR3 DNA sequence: TGTGCCAGCAGCCCCTGGGACAGAACGGTCCAGTTCTTC.

The DNA of the CDR3 is TGTGCCAGCAGTTACCGGGTGAGGGGAGGAAAACTGTTTTTT. Translated, it gives CASSYRVRGGKLFF. This rearrangement joins TRBV6-2 or TRBV6-3 to TRBJ1-4, with a weak D call TRBD1 (5 bases). Germline V gene lookup returns CDR1 MNHEY and CDR2 SVGEGT. There are 14 residues in the CDR3. V dropped 2 bases and J dropped 10 bases, with 14 bases sitting between them.

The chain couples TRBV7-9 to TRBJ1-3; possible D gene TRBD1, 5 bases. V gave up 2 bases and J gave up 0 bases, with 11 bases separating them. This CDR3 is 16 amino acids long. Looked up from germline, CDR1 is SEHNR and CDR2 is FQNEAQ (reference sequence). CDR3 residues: CASSLWGGSSGNTIYF. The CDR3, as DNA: TGTGCCAGCAGCTTATGGGGGGGTTCCTCTGGAAACACCATATATTTT.

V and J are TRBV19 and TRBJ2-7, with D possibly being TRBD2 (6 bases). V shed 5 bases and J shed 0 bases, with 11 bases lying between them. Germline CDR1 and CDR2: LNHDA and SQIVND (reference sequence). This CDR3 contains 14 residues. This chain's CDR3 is CASSPEGSSYEQYF. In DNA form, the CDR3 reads TGTGCCAGTAGTCCGGAGGGAAGCTCCTACGAGCAGTACTTC.

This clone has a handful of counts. CDR3 nucleotides: TGTGCCAGCAGCATGAGTCGGGGGCAAGAGACCCAGTACTTC. Residues: CASSMSRGQETQYF. This chain links TRBV4-2 with TRBJ2-5, with D perhaps TRBD2 (6 bases). V gave up 5 bases and J gave up 2 bases, with 12 bases separating them. CDR1 LGHNA and CDR2 YNFKEQ come from the germline V gene. CDR3 size: 14 residues.

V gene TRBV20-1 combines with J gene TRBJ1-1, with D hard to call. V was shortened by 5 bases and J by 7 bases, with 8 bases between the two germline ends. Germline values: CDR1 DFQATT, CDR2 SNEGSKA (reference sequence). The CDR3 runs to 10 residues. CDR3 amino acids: CSAQEIEAFF. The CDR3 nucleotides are TGCAGTGCTCAGGAAATTGAAGCTTTCTTT.

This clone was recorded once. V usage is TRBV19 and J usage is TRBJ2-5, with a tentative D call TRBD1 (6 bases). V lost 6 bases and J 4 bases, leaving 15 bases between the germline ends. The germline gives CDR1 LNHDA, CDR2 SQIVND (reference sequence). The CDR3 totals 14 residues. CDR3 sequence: CASRHRDTAETQYF. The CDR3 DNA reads TGTGCCAGTAGACACCGGGACACAGCAGAGACCCAGTACTTC.

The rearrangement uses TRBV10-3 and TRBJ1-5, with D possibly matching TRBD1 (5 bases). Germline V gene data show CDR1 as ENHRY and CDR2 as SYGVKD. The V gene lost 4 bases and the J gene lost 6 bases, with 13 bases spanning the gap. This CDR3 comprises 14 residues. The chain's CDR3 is CAISGGARGQPQHF. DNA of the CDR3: TGTGCCATCAGTGGTGGGGCCCGTGGTCAGCCCCAGCATTTT.

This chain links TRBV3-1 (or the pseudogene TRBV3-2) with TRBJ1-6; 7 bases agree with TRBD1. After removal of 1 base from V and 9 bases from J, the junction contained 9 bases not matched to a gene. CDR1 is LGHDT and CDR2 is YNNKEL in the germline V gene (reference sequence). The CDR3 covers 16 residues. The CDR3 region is CASSQGTGRGSSPLHF. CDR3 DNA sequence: TGTGCCAGCAGCCAAGGAACGGGCAGGGGGAGTTCACCCCTCCACTTT.

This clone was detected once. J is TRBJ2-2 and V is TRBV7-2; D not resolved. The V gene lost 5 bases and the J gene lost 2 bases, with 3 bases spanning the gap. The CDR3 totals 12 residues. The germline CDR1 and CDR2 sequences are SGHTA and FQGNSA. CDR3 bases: TGTGCCAGCAGCCTCAACACCGGGGAGCTGTTTTTT. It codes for CASSLNTGELFF.

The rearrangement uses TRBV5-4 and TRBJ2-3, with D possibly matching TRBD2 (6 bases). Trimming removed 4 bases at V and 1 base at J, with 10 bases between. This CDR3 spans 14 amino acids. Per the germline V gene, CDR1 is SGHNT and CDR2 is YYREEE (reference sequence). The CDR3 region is CASSAGLGTDTQYF. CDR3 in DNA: TGTGCCAGCAGCGCGGGGCTGGGCACAGATACGCAGTATTTT.

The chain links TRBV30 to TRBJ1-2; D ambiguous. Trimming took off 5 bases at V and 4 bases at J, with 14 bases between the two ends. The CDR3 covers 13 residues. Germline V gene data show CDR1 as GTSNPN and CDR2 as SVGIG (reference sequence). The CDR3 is CAWAEGESYGYTF. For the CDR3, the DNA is TGTGCCTGGGCAGAGGGAGAGAGCTATGGCTACACCTTC.

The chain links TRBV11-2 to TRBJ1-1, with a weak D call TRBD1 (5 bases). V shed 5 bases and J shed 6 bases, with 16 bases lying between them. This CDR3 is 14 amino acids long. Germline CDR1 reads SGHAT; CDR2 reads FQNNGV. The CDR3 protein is CASSRGRAGAEAFF. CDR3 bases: TGTGCCAGCAGCCGGGGGAGGGCGGGGGCTGAAGCTTTCTTT.

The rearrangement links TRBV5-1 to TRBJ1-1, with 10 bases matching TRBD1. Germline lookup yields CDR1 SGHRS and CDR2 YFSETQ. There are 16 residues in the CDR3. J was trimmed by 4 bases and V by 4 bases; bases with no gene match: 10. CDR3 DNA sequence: TGCGCCAGCAGCAAACGAACCGGGACAGGGGTCACTGAAGCTTTCTTT. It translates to CASSKRTGTGVTEAFF.

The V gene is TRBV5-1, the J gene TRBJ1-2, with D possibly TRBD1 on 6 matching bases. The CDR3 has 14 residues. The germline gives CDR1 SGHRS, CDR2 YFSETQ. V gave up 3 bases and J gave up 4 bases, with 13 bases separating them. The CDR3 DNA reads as TGCGCCAGCAGCTCGGACAGTTCCCCCTATGGCTACACCTTC. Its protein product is CASSSDSSPYGYTF.

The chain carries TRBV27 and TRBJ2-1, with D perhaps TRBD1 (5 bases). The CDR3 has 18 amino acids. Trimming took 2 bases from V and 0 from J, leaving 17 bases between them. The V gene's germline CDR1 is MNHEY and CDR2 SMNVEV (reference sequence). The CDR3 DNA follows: TGTGCCAGCAGTTTAAGAAGGGGCAGCCTTAGCTCCTACAATGAGCAGTTCTTC. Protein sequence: CASSLRRGSLSSYNEQFF.

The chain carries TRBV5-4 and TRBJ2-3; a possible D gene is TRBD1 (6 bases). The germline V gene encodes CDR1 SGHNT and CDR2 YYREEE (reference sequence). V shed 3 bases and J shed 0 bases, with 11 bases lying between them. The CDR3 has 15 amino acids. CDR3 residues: CASSSIGQSTDTQYF. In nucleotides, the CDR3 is TGTGCCAGCAGCTCCATTGGACAGAGCACAGATACGCAGTATTTT.

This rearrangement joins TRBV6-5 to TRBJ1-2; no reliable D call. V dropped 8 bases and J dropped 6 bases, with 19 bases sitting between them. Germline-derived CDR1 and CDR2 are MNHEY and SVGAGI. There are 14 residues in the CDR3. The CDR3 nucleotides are TGTGCCAGCGGAGCCATCCTTACCCCAAATGGCTACACCTTC. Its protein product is CASGAILTPNGYTF.